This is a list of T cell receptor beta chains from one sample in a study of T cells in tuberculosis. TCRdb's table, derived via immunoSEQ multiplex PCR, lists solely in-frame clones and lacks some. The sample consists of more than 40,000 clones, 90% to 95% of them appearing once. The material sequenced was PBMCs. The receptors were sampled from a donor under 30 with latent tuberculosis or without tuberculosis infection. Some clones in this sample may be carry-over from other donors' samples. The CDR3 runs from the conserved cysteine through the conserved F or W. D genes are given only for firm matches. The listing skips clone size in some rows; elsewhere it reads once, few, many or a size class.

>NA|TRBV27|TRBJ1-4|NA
TGTGCCAGCAGCTCCGGCCCTATCGGGGAAAAACTGTTTTTT
CASSSGPIGEKLFF
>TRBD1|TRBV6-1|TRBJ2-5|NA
TGTGCCACATACCTCAGACAGGGGAAGACCCAGTACTTC
CATYLRQGKTQYF
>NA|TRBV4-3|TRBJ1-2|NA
TGCGCCAGCAGCGTAAGGGCGGGGGATGGCTACACCTTC
CASSVRAGDGYTF
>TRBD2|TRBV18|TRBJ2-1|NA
TGTGCCAGCTCACCGACTAGCGGCACCTACAATGAGCAGTTCTTC
CASSPTSGTYNEQFF
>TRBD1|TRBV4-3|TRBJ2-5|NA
TGCGCCAGCAGCCAAGATCGTGGGACAGGACTAGAGACCCAGTACTTC
CASSQDRGTGLETQYF
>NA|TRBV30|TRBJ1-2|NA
TGTGCCTTGAACCCCAGCGGCTATGGCTACACCTTC
CALNPSGYGYTF
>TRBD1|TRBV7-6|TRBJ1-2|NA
TGTGCCAGCAGCTTAGAGGGACAGGGGAGCTATGGCTACACCTTC
CASSLEGQGSYGYTF
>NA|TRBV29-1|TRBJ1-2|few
TGCAGCGTTGAGAGACAACTCATTCGAGGCTACACCTTC
CSVERQLIRGYTF
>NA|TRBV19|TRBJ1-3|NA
TGTGCCAGTAGCCCTCCAGGACTTTCTGGAAACACCATATATTTT
CASSPPGLSGNTIYF
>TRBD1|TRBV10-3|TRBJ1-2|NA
TGTGCCATCAGGGACAGGGGGCAGGACTATGGCTACACCTTC
CAIRDRGQDYGYTF
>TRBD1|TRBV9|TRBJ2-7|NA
TGTGCCAGCAGCGTAGGGACAGGTTCATTCTACGAGCAGTACTTC
CASSVGTGSFYEQYF
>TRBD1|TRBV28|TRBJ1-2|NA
TGTGCCAGCAGCCCGACAGGGGAAGCTAACTATGGCTACACCTTC
CASSPTGEANYGYTF
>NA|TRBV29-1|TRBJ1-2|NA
TGCAGCGTTGTGTTACAGTCGAGCCATGGCTACACCTTC
CSVVLQSSHGYTF
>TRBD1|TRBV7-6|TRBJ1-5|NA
TGTGCCAGCAGCCTTACAGGGGAATACGGTCAGCCCCAGCATTTT
CASSLTGEYGQPQHF
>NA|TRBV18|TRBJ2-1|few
TGTGCCAGCTCACCACCGTCGGGTAGTGTTGGCAATGAGCAGTTCTTC
CASSPPSGSVGNEQFF
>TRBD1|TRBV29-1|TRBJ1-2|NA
TGCAGCGTCCTCAGGGGGGTTGGAGGCTACACCTTC
CSVLRGVGGYTF
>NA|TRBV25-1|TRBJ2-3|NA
TGTGCCAGCAGAATTCGACAGGTCGGGCGTGGTACAGATACGCAGTATTTT
CASRIRQVGRGTDTQYF
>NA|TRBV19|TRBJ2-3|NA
TGTGCCAGTAGTATAGTTTCAGTGAACACAGATACGCAGTATTTT
CASSIVSVNTDTQYF
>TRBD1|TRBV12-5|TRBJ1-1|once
TGTGCTAGTGGTTTGGTTATGGACAGGTTAGACACTGAAGCTTTCTTT
CASGLVMDRLDTEAFF
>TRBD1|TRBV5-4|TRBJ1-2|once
TGTGCCAGCAGCTTGTCTAGGGGACAGGGACGCTATGGCTACACCTTC
CASSLSRGQGRYGYTF
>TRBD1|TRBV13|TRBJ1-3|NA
TGTGCCAGCAGCTTACGGACAGGGGTCGGAAACACCATATATTTT
CASSLRTGVGNTIYF
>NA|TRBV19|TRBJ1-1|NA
TGTGCCAGTAGTATTGATGCAGGTGGGAACACTGAAGCTTTCTTT
CASSIDAGGNTEAFF
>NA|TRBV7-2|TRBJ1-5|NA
TGTGCCAGCAGCTTACTTGTCGGGAATCAGCCCCAGCATTTT
CASSLLVGNQPQHF
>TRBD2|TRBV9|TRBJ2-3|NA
TGTGCCAGCAGCTCCAGCGGGAGGGAAGATACGCAGTATTTT
CASSSSGREDTQYF
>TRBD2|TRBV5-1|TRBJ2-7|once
TGCGCCAGCAGCTGGGTAGCGGGAGGCTACGAGCAGTACTTC
CASSWVAGGYEQYF
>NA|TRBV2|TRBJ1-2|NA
TGTGCCAGCCTGGCAGGGGACCCCTACACCTTC
CASLAGDPYTF
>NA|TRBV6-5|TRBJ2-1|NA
TGTGCCAGCAAGGGGAACTTGCTCGAGCAGTTCTTC
CASKGNLLEQFF
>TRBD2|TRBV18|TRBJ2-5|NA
TGTGCCAGCTCACCAGTCGGGAGGGAAGAGACCCAGTACTTC
CASSPVGREETQYF
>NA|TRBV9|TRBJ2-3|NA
TGTGCCAGCAGCGTATCCCCCCTATTTAGTCGCGATACGCAGTATTTT
CASSVSPLFSRDTQYF
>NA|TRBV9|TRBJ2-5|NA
TGTGCCAGCAGCGTAGAGGAGTACCAAGAGACCCAGTACTTC
CASSVEEYQETQYF
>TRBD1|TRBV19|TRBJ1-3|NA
TGTGCCAGTAGTCTCCGAAGGACAGGGAGCTCTGGAAACACCATATATTTT
CASSLRRTGSSGNTIYF
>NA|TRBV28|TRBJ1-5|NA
TGTGCCAGCAGGGGAGGAAGCAATCAGCCCCAGCATTTT
CASRGGSNQPQHF
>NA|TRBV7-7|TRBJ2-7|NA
TGTGCCAGCAGCTTAGGTGACAGTACGGGCGAGCAGTACTTC
CASSLGDSTGEQYF
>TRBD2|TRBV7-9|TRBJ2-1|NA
TGTGCCAGCAGCTTGGGGCTAGCGGGATTCCAGAGCTCCTACAATGAGCAGTTCTTC
CASSLGLAGFQSSYNEQFF
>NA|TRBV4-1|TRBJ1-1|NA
TGCGCCAGCAGCCTAATCAGGGAAACTGAAGCTTTCTTT
CASSLIRETEAFF
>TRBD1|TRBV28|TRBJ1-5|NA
TGTGCCAGCAACGGCAAACCTCGGGGGACAGGGGGCGATCAGCCCCAGCATTTT
CASNGKPRGTGGDQPQHF
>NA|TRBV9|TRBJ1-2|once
TGTGCCAGCAGCGAAAGGCCGGGACAAAGTAACTATGGCTACACCTTC
CASSERPGQSNYGYTF
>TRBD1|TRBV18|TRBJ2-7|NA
TGTGCCAGCTCACCAACAGGGGGCACCTACGAGCAGTACTTC
CASSPTGGTYEQYF
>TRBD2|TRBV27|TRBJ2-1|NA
TGTGCCAGCAGTTTATATGGACTAGCGGGGAACTACAATGAGCAGTTCTTC
CASSLYGLAGNYNEQFF
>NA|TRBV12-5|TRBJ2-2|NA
TGTGCTAGTGGGTTAGTAGCGAGAGCCGGGGAGCTGTTTTTT
CASGLVARAGELFF
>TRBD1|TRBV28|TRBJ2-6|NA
TGTGCCAGCAGCCAGGGGGAGCCCTCTGGGGCCAACGTCCTGACTTTC
CASSQGEPSGANVLTF
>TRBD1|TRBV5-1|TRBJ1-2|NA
TGCGCCAGCAGCGAGGACAGGGGCCATGGCTACACCTTC
CASSEDRGHGYTF
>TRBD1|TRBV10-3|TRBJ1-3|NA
TGTGCCATCAGTGCGACTCAGGGGGAGGGAAACACCATATATTTT
CAISATQGEGNTIYF
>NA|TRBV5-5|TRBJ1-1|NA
TGTGCCAGCAGCTTGGGATCTGTGGGCCTGACCTGGACTGAAGCTTTCTTT
CASSLGSVGLTWTEAFF
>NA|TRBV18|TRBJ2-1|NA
TGTGCCAGCCACGGATGGGCAGGGGGGTACAATGAGCAGTTCTTC
CASHGWAGGYNEQFF
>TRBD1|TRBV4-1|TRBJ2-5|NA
TGCGCCAGCAGCCATGGGGACAGGGACGAAGAGACCCAGTACTTC
CASSHGDRDEETQYF
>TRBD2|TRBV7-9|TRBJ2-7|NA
TGTGCCAGCAGCTTAGTAAAACTAGCGGATGCCTACGAGCAGTACTTC
CASSLVKLADAYEQYF
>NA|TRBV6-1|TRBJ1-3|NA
TGTGCCAGCAGGGCGGTTGGAAACACCATATATTTT
CASRAVGNTIYF
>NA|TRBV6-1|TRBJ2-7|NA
TGTGCCAGCAGGGTGACAGGAAGCTCCTACGAGCAGTACTTC
CASRVTGSSYEQYF
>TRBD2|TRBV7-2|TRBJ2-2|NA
TGTGCCAGCAGCATATCGTCTAGCGGTACGAACACCGGGGAGCTGTTTTTT
CASSISSSGTNTGELFF
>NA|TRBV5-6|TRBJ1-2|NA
TGTGCCAGCAGCGCTGGAGACGGCCGTCATGGCTACACCTTC
CASSAGDGRHGYTF